The clone carrying this TCR beta chain was seen a few times. Its matching antigen is unknown. With survey level as its setting, the immunoSEQ assay was v3.0. Per-sample targets for sequencing were roughly 35,000-50,000 T-cell genomes. The table came from immunoSEQ multiplex PCR; TCRdb's copy has only in-frame clones and leaves some out. The table shows fewer than 30,000 clones, with 81% occurring only once. These data are taken from a study of long-term antiretroviral therapy in people with HIV. Overall study findings and caveats: ART was followed by higher diversity that remained below transplant donor controls. Repertoires from HIV showed CDR3 length ranges narrower than those of controls. The study collected no data on ART adherence, viral resistance or therapy changes.

CDR1 and CDR2 from the germline V gene are MNHEY and SMNVEV (reference sequence). With 0 bases removed from V and 2 bases from J, the gap between germline ends came to 10 bases. The CDR3 runs to 15 residues. This sequence joins TRBV27 and TRBJ1-2; no firm D call. This sample comprised unsorted PBMCs, obtained 4.4 years after starting antiretroviral therapy. The receptor comes from a man aged 25-45 years with HIV. The CDR3 nucleotides read TGTGCCAGCAGTTTATCGTCCAGAGCCAACTATGGCTACACCTTC. Its protein product is CASSLSSRANYGYTF.